The clone carrying this T cell receptor (beta chain) occurred once. Its antigen is not identified. CDR1 is SEHNR, CDR2 FQNEAQ, per germline (reference sequence). This CDR3 contains 11 residues. V lost 7 bases and J lost 7, with 7 bases in between. DNA at about 190 ng, tens of thousands of T cell genomes, went into sorted-subset replicate PCRs. Clones were read by immunoSEQ multiplex PCR, and TCRdb kept only the in-frame ones, dropping some. Of more than 550,000 clones in the sample, under 95% were seen once. Naive-designated CD8 cells lacked CD45RO, were positively enriched for CCR7, and omitted terminally differentiated effector memory CD45RA+ cells. Nashville, Tennessee was home to all donors, who were Caucasian adults. This entry belongs to a study of shared clonotypes between healthy human individuals. Study outcomes and limitations: Shared across several donors were roughly 5% of the naive CD4 clonotypes. Researchers sampled only blood; tissue repertoires likely differ.

Sequenced sample: naive CD8+ T cells sorted from blood. This clonotype was sampled from a man aged 25-45 years in good health. The chain uses TRBV7-9 and TRBJ1-4, with D tentatively TRBD1 (5 bases). In DNA form, the CDR3 reads TGTGCCAGCACAGGGTCTGAAAAACTGTTTTTT. It yields the protein CASTGSEKLFF.